This section outlines one TCR beta chain sequence together with its context. The antigen is not known. One end of the junction does not line up with germline, which may come from a read error. These data belong to a study of PD-L1 blockade in urothelial cancer. Looking at the study overall: Men with urothelial cancer arising in the bladder made up about 90% of the roughly 29 patients. Patients' histories included 0 to 3 prior chemotherapy regimens. Investigators checked blood 3 weeks (second dose) and 6 weeks after treatment start. Points from the study as a whole: When pretreatment blood TCR clonality was below the median, it predicted better survival.

Repertoires were generated with immunoSEQ multiplex PCR, while TCRdb's copy carries only in-frame clones and drops some. Counted here are 100,000 to 150,000 clones, approximately 85% occurring once; the ten biggest clones make up 2% to 3%. Indicated time point: peripheral blood 6 weeks after treatment start. Looked up from germline, CDR1 is SGDLS and CDR2 is YYNGEE. The CDR3 covers 16 residues. Sequences were derived from PBMCs, sampled around atezolizumab (anti-PD-L1) treatment. The chain joins TRBV9 to TRBJ2-5, with 14 bases that match TRBD2. The clonotype originates from a man aged 50-60 years with urothelial cancer. CDR3 region: CASSVAGGLAGEAQYF. In DNA, the CDR3 is TGTGCCAGCAGCGTAGCCGGGGGACTAGCGGGAGAGGCCCAGTACTTC.